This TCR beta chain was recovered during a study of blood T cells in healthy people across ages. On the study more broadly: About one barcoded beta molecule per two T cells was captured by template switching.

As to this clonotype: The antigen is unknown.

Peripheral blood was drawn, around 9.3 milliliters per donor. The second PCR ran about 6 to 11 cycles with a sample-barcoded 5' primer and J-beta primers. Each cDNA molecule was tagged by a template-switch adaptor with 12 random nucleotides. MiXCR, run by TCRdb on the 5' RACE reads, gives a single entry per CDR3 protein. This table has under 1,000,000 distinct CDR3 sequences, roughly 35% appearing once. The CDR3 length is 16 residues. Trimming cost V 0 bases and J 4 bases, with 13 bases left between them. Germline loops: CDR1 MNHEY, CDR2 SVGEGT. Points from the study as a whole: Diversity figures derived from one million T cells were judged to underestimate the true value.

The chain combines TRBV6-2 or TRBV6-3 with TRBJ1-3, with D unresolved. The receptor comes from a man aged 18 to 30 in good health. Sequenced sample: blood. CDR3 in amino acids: CASSYSPGSLGNTIYF. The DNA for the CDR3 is TGTGCCAGCAGTTACTCTCCGGGAAGTCTAGGAAACACCATATATTTT.